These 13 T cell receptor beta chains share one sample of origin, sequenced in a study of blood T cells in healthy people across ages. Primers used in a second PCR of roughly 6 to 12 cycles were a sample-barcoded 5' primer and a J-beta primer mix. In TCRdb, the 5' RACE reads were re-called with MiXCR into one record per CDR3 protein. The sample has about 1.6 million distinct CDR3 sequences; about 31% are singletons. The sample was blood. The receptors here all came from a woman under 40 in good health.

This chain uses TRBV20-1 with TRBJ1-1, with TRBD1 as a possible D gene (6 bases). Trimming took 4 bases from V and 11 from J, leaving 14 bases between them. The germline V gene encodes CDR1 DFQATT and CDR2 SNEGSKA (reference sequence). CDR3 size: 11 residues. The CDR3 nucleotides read TGCAGTGCTATCGGGACACCGGTGGCTTTCTTT. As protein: CSAIGTPVAFF.

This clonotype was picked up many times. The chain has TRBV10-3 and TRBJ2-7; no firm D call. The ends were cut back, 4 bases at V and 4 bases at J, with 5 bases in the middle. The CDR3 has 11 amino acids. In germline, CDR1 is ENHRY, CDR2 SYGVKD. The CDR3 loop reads CAISGSYEQYF. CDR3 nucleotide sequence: TGTGCCATCAGTGGGTCATACGAGCAGTACTTC.

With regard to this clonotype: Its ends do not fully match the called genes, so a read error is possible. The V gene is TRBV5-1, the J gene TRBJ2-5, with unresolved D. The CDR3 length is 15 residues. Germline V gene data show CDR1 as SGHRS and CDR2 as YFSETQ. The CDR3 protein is CTSSLNGAYQETQYF. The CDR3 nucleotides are TGCACCAGCAGCTTGAACGGAGCGTACCAAGAGACCCAGTACTTC.

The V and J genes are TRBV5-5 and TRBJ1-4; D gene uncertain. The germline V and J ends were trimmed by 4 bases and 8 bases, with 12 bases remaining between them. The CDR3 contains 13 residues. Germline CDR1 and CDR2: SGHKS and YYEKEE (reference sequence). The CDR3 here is CASSRVWVEKLFF. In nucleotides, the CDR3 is TGTGCCAGCAGCCGCGTTTGGGTAGAAAAACTGTTTTTT.

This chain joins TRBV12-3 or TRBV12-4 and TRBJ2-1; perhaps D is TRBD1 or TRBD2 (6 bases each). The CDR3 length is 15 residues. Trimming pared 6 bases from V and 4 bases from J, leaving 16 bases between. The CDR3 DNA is TGTGCCAGCAGCCATGGGGGCGGGGAATACAATGAGCAGTTCTTC. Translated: CASSHGGGEYNEQFF.

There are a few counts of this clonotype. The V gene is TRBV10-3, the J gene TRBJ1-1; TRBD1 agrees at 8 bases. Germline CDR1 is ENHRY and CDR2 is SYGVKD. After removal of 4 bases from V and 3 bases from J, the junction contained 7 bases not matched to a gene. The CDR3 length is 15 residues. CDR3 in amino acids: CAISAGTGIYTEAFF. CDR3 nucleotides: TGTGCCATCAGTGCTGGGACAGGTATATACACTGAAGCTTTCTTT.

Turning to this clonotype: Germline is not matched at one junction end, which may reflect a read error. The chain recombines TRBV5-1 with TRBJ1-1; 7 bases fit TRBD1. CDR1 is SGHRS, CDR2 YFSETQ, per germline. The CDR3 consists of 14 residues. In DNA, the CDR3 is TGCGCCAGCAGGGGGTCCACAGGGGTCCCTGAAGTTTTCTTT. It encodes CASRGSTGVPEVFF.

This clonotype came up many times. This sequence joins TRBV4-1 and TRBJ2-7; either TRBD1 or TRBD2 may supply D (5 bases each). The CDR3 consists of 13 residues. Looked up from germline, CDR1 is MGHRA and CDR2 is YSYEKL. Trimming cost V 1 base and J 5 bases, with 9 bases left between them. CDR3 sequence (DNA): TGCGCCAGCAGCCAAGTGGGGGTGGACGAGCAGTACTTC. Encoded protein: CASSQVGVDEQYF.

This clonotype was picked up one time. CDR3: CASRKQGLNTEAFF. The CDR3, as DNA: TGTGCCAGCAGGAAACAGGGTTTGAACACTGAAGCTTTCTTT. This sequence joins TRBV12-3 or TRBV12-4 and TRBJ1-1, with D tentatively TRBD1 (6 bases). Trimming shortened V by 6 bases and J by 0 bases, and 11 bases separated the two germline ends. This CDR3 region has 14 residues.

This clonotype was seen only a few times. CDR3 sequence (DNA): TGCAGTGCTAGTCGGGGGGGTGATAGCACAGATACGCAGTATTTT. Encoded protein: CSASRGGDSTDTQYF. The V call is TRBV20-1, the J call TRBJ2-3; 8 bases agree with TRBD2. V was clipped by 3 bases and J by 0 bases; unmatched bases: 5. Germline V gene data show CDR1 as DFQATT and CDR2 as SNEGSKA (reference sequence). This CDR3 contains 15 residues.

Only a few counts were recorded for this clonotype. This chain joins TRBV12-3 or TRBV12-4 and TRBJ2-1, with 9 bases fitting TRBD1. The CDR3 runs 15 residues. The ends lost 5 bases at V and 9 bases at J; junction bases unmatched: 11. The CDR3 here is CASSMDRGLLGEQFF. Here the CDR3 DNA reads TGTGCCAGCAGTATGGACAGGGGCCTTTTGGGTGAGCAGTTCTTC.

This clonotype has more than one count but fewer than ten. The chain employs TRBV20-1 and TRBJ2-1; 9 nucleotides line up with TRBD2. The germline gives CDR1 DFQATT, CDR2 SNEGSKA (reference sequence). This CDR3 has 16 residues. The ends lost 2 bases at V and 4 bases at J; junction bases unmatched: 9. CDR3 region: CSARSLLAGFYNEQFF. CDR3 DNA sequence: TGCAGTGCTAGATCCCTACTAGCGGGCTTTTACAATGAGCAGTTCTTC.

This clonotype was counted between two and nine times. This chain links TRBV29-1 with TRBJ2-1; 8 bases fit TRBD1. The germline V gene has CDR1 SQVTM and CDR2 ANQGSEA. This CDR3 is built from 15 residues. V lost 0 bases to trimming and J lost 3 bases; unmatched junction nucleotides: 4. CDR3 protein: CSVEEGQGLYNEQFF. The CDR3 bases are TGCAGCGTTGAAGAAGGACAGGGCCTCTACAATGAGCAGTTCTTC.